This T cell receptor beta chain was captured in a study of T cells after yellow fever vaccination. Study-wide points: Abundant clonotypes from the bulk population could contaminate FACS-sorted repertoires. Post-booster reappearance was seen for most primary-vaccination clones (96% CD4, 75% to 90% CD8). A weaker but faster secondary response was observed, peaking on day 5 versus 15.

The germline V gene has CDR1 SNHLY and CDR2 FYNNEI. CDR3 length: 15 residues. Each CDR3 protein gets one entry after TCRdb re-called the 5' RACE reads with MiXCR. The table has 200,000 to 300,000 distinct CDR3 sequences, around 3.5% seen once. Note on this clonotype: What it binds is not known. A much larger clone differs by one base, so this may be a read error.

This clonotype was obtained from a man in his late teens or twenties who received the YFV17D yellow fever vaccine. V gene TRBV2 combines with J gene TRBJ1-3; 7 bases are a match to TRBD1. The sample was PBMCs, taken 15 days after the yellow fever booster vaccination. CDR3 residues: CATSTLQGDGNTIYF. CDR3 nucleotide sequence: TGTGCCACCAGTACCTTGCAGGGGGATGGAAACACCATATATTTT.